A selection of T cell receptor beta chains follows, all from one sample in a study of PD-L1 blockade in urothelial cancer. Profiled with immunoSEQ multiplex PCR; TCRdb holds only in-frame clones, not every one. The table records some 51,000 clones, approximately 83% of them present only once. The material was PBMCs, obtained around atezolizumab (anti-PD-L1) treatment. The receptors here all came from a man in his sixties with urothelial cancer. CDR3s include the opening cysteine and the closing phenylalanine or tryptophan. A D gene is named only where the DNA matches it firmly. For some rows the clone size is stated as once, few or many, or as a class when expanded; others skip it.

>TRBJ1-1|14|NA|TRBV5-6|NA
CASSFSGLNTEAFF
TGTGCCAGCAGCTTCAGCGGGTTGAACACTGAAGCTTTCTTT
>TRBJ2-3|12|NA|TRBV4-3|once
CASSLLIHTQYF
TGCGCCAGCAGCCTCCTAATTCATACGCAGTATTTT
>TRBJ2-1|15|TRBD2|TRBV9|once
CASSVDGRAHNEQFF
TGTGCCAGCAGCGTAGACGGGAGGGCCCACAATGAGCAGTTCTTC
>TRBJ2-7|11|NA|TRBV28|NA
CASSFVYEQYF
TGTGCCAGCAGTTTCGTATACGAGCAGTACTTC
>TRBJ1-3|17|TRBD1|TRBV6-1|NA
CASSVDRGSSSGNTIYF
TGTGCCAGCAGTGTTGACAGGGGGAGCAGCTCTGGAAACACCATATATTTT
>TRBJ2-4|15|NA|TRBV9|NA
CASSVEGLAKNIQYF
TGTGCCAGCAGCGTAGAGGGACTAGCCAAAAACATTCAGTACTTC
>TRBJ2-2|12|NA|TRBV10-3|NA
CAIITVTGELFF
TGTGCCATCATCACAGTCACCGGGGAGCTGTTTTTT
>TRBJ2-1|16|TRBD2|TRBV4-2|NA
CASSQASGSTYNEQFF
TGTGCCAGCAGCCAGGCTAGCGGGAGTACTTACAATGAGCAGTTCTTC
>TRBJ2-5|14|TRBD1|TRBV6-6|NA
CASTGQGVVETQYF
TGTGCCAGCACTGGACAGGGAGTCGTGGAGACCCAGTACTTC
>TRBJ2-7|11|TRBD2|TRBV6-5|NA
CASSSRGEQYF
TGTGCCAGCAGTTCGCGGGGGGAGCAGTACTTC
>TRBJ1-1|14|NA|TRBV7-8|NA
CASSLGRMNTEAFF
TGTGCCAGCAGCTTAGGGAGAATGAACACTGAAGCTTTCTTT
>TRBJ2-5|14|NA|TRBV28|NA
CASRGSLSQETQYF
TGTGCCAGCAGAGGTAGCTTGTCCCAAGAGACCCAGTACTTC
>TRBJ1-5|15|NA|TRBV5-1|NA
CASSLAGYSNQPQHF
TGCGCCAGCAGCTTGGCAGGATATAGCAATCAGCCCCAGCATTTT
>TRBJ2-7|14|TRBD1|TRBV30|NA
CAWSTGTDSYEQYF
TGTGCCTGGAGCACCGGGACAGACTCCTACGAGCAGTACTTC
>TRBJ1-2|13|NA|TRBV6-1|NA
CASSLSVNYGYTF
TGTGCCAGCAGTCTTTCAGTTAACTATGGCTACACCTTC
>TRBJ2-3|14|NA|TRBV7-2|NA
CASTVYWGADTQYF
TGTGCCAGCACCGTCTACTGGGGGGCAGATACGCAGTATTTT
>TRBJ2-5|15|TRBD2|TRBV5-1|once
CASSWTSGGGETQYF
TGCGCCAGCAGCTGGACTAGCGGGGGGGGAGAGACCCAGTACTTC
>TRBJ2-2|16|NA|TRBV15|NA
CATSRDGGAHTGELFF
TGTGCCACCAGCAGAGATGGGGGGGCACACACCGGGGAGCTGTTTTTT
>TRBJ2-7|14|TRBD2|TRBV7-3|NA
CASSGLPQDYEQYF
TGTGCCAGTTCGGGACTACCACAAGACTACGAGCAGTACTTC
>TRBJ1-4|14|TRBD1|TRBV6-5|NA
CASNPRGGGEKLFF
TGTGCCAGCAACCCCCGAGGGGGCGGTGAAAAACTGTTTTTT
>TRBJ2-2|14|TRBD1|TRBV29-1|NA
CSVRTGENTGELFF
TGCAGCGTGCGGACAGGAGAGAATACCGGGGAGCTGTTTTTT
>TRBJ1-1|12|NA|TRBV10-3|NA
CAIRGRGAEAFF
TGTGCCATCAGGGGGAGGGGGGCTGAAGCTTTCTTT
>TRBJ1-2|12|NA|TRBV27|NA
CASSLYGYGYTF
TGTGCCAGCAGTTTATACGGTTATGGCTACACCTTC
>TRBJ1-2|15|TRBD1|TRBV6-6|once
CASSPQGGGNYGYTF
TGTGCCAGCAGCCCCCAGGGGGGAGGTAACTATGGCTACACCTTC
>TRBJ1-5|15|NA|TRBV7-6|NA
CASSQLGGYNQPQHF
TGTGCCAGCAGCCAACTAGGGGGATACAATCAGCCCCAGCATTTT
>TRBJ2-2|18|TRBD2|TRBV15|NA
CATSRDTLAGTNTGELFF
TGTGCCACCAGCAGAGATACTCTAGCGGGGACGAACACCGGGGAGCTGTTTTTT
>TRBJ2-7|12|NA|TRBV5-1|few
CASSDRDTEQYF
TGCGCCAGCAGCGACCGGGACACCGAGCAGTACTTC
>TRBJ2-1|16|TRBD1|TRBV5-1|NA
CASTPRQGFSYNEQFF
TGCGCCAGCACCCCTCGACAGGGGTTCAGCTACAATGAGCAGTTCTTC
>TRBJ2-5|16|NA|TRBV6-5|NA
CASSYSLTDSQETQYF
TGTGCCAGCAGTTACTCCTTGACGGACAGCCAAGAGACCCAGTACTTC
>TRBJ1-1|14|NA|TRBV9|NA
CASSVGPEDTEAFF
TGTGCCAGCAGCGTAGGCCCAGAGGACACTGAAGCTTTCTTT
>TRBJ1-1|13|NA|TRBV5-1|NA
CATGQSQNTEAFF
TGCGCCACCGGACAGTCGCAAAACACTGAAGCTTTCTTT
>TRBJ2-3|15|NA|TRBV28|NA
CASSGAGESTDTQYF
TGTGCCAGCAGTGGGGCAGGAGAGAGCACAGATACGCAGTATTTT
>TRBJ2-5|15|TRBD2|TRBV7-3|NA
CASSFGLAAGETQYF
TGTGCCAGCAGCTTTGGACTAGCGGCGGGGGAGACCCAGTACTTC
>TRBJ2-5|15|TRBD2|TRBV7-2|NA
CASSIGLALQETQYF
TGTGCCAGCAGCATCGGACTAGCACTACAAGAGACCCAGTACTTC
>TRBJ2-3|16|NA|TRBV21-1|once
CASSARDRGYVDTQYF
TGTGCCAGCAGCGCCCGGGACAGGGGGTATGTAGATACGCAGTATTTT
>TRBJ1-1|14|NA|TRBV2|NA
CASSLLDRTTEAFF
TGTGCCAGCAGCTTACTTGACAGGACCACTGAAGCTTTCTTT
>TRBJ1-1|16|TRBD1|TRBV23-1|NA
CASSQARGQVPLEAFF
TGCGCCAGCAGTCAGGCCCGGGGACAGGTACCTCTTGAAGCTTTCTTT
>TRBJ2-2|15|NA|TRBV6-1|NA
CASIMGLREFRELFF
TGTGCCAGCATTATGGGACTCCGTGAGTTTAGGGAGCTGTTTTTT
>TRBJ2-7|15|TRBD2|TRBV9|NA
CASSVDPAGGREQYF
TGTGCCAGCAGCGTAGATCCAGCGGGGGGGCGCGAGCAGTACTTC
>TRBJ1-1|15|NA|TRBV29-1|once
CSVEREGRRNTEAFF
TGCAGCGTTGAAAGGGAAGGGAGGAGGAACACTGAAGCTTTCTTT
>TRBJ2-7|15|TRBD1|TRBV18|few
CASSPQGQGSYEQYF
TGTGCCAGCTCACCGCAGGGACAGGGGTCCTACGAGCAGTACTTC
>TRBJ1-3|15|TRBD1|TRBV5-5|NA
CASSHRDRGFDTIYF
TGTGCCAGCAGCCACCGGGACAGGGGTTTTGACACCATATATTTT
>TRBJ2-1|15|NA|TRBV7-3|NA
CASSLGSGMGFEQFF
TGTGCCAGCAGCTTAGGGTCAGGGATGGGTTTTGAGCAGTTCTTC
>TRBJ2-2|20|TRBD1|TRBV27|few
CASSLGHTGVQLRNTGELFF
TGTGCCAGCAGTTTAGGTCACACAGGGGTTCAACTTAGAAACACCGGGGAGCTGTTTTTT
>TRBJ2-5|19|NA|TRBV14|NA
CASSQKARRDSLFQETQYF
TGTGCCAGCAGCCAAAAGGCGCGGCGGGACAGCCTATTTCAAGAGACCCAGTACTTC
>TRBJ2-3|14|NA|TRBV7-9|NA
CASSLDSAGDTQYF
TGTGCCAGCAGCTTAGATTCGGCAGGGGATACGCAGTATTTT
>TRBJ2-7|15|NA|TRBV6-5|NA
CASSITRLGPYEQYF
TGTGCCAGCAGTATCACCCGCTTGGGCCCTTACGAGCAGTACTTC
>TRBJ2-7|12|NA|TRBV28|once
CASSSGYRARDF
TGTGCCAGCAGTTCGGGATACAGGGCACGGGACTTC
>TRBJ2-7|16|NA|TRBV5-1|NA
CASSLYMAGGSQEQYF
TGCGCCAGCAGCTTGTATATGGCCGGAGGGTCTCAAGAGCAGTACTTC
>TRBJ2-7|15|NA|TRBV6-5|NA
CASSHPYDGTYEQYF
TGTGCCAGCAGCCATCCTTATGACGGGACCTACGAGCAGTACTTC
>TRBJ2-7|16|TRBD2|TRBV9|NA
CASSVDGSGSVYEQYF
TGTGCCAGCAGCGTAGACGGCAGCGGGAGTGTCTACGAGCAGTACTTC
>TRBJ1-5|14|TRBD1|TRBV19|many
CASKSRGQSQPQHF
TGTGCCAGTAAATCAAGGGGGCAAAGTCAGCCCCAGCATTTT
>TRBJ1-1|16|TRBD1|TRBV25-1|NA
CASTRDRGIRGTEAFF
TGTGCCAGCACCCGGGACAGGGGGATACGCGGCACTGAAGCTTTCTTT
>TRBJ2-3|17|TRBD2|TRBV27|NA
CASSLEYSRTSGYTQYF
TGTGCCAGCAGTTTAGAGTATTCAAGGACTAGTGGATATACGCAGTATTTT
>TRBJ1-4|14|TRBD1|TRBV2|NA
CASRPTGWDEKLFF
TGTGCCAGCAGACCGACAGGGTGGGACGAAAAACTGTTTTTT
>TRBJ1-1|13|TRBD1|TRBV6-5|NA
CASSWGQGTEAFF
TGTGCCAGCAGTTGGGGACAGGGCACTGAAGCTTTCTTT